The 12 T cell receptor beta chains below come from one sample, sequenced in a study of blood T cell repertoires in COVID-19. This table comes from immunoSEQ multiplex PCR, and its TCRdb copy is limited to in-frame clones, with some not included. The table lists tens of thousands of clones, approximately 85% of them singletons. Material: peripheral blood. These receptors were obtained from a human donor in a cohort sampled during active COVID-19.

This chain uses TRBV19 with TRBJ2-2; 12 bases map to TRBD2. V trimming: 7 bases; J trimming: 5 bases; junction bases outside the gene matches: 5. The CDR3 spans 15 residues. Germline CDR1 LNHDA, CDR2 SQIVND (reference sequence). DNA of the CDR3: TGTGCCAGTACCCTAGCGGGGGGGACAACCGGGGAGCTGTTTTTT. This sequence encodes CASTLAGGTTGELFF.

This clone was picked up a small number of times. The chain recombines TRBV7-9 with TRBJ2-7; TRBD2 might be the D (6 bases). V lost 3 bases to trimming and J lost 7 bases, with 16 bases between them. The CDR3 consists of 14 residues. Germline V gene data show CDR1 as SEHNR and CDR2 as FQNEAQ (reference sequence). The CDR3 nucleotides are TGTGCCAGCAGCTTGGGGGGAACCGTCAAAGAGCAGTACTTC. Translated, it gives CASSLGGTVKEQYF. The variable domain in full, with the rest retrieved from reference TRBV7-9 and TRBJ2-7, is DTGVSQNPRHKITKRGQNVTFRCDPISEHNRLYWYRQTLGQGPEFLTYFQNEAQLEKSRLLSDRFSAERPKGSFSTLEIQRTEQGDSAMYLCASSLGGTVKEQYFGPGTRLTVT.

The V call is TRBV25-1, the J call TRBJ1-3; D not certain. Trimming cost V 4 bases and J 1 base, with 14 bases left between them. The CDR3 is 16 amino acids. In germline, CDR1 is MGHDK, CDR2 SYGVNS. This CDR3 reads CASSGRAAFSGNTIYF. CDR3 nucleotide sequence: TGTGCCAGCAGTGGGAGGGCGGCCTTTTCTGGAAACACCATATATTTT.

The chain links TRBV6-1 to TRBJ1-6; D remains ambiguous. The germline gives CDR1 MNHNS, CDR2 SASEGT. Trimming stripped 1 base from V and 6 bases from J, with 13 bases between. The CDR3 covers 16 residues. CDR3 in DNA: TGTGCCAGCAGTGAAGGTTTACAGAGTCTTAATTCACCCCTCCACTTT. Translated: CASSEGLQSLNSPLHF.

This clone was observed a few times. J is TRBJ1-6 and V is TRBV2, with D unresolved. Germline CDR1 is SNHLY and CDR2 is FYNNEI. V was pared by 6 bases and J by 5 bases, with 5 bases between. This CDR3 has 12 residues. The CDR3: CASRRDNSPLHF. The DNA of the CDR3 is TGTGCCAGCAGGAGGGATAATTCACCCCTCCACTTT.

V gene TRBV6-5 combines with J gene TRBJ2-7, with TRBD1 matching over 8 bases. The ends lost 5 bases at V and 3 bases at J; junction bases unmatched: 6. This CDR3 has 14 residues. Per germline, CDR1 MNHEY and CDR2 SVGAGI. This CDR3 is CASSTGTGYYEQYF. The CDR3, as DNA: TGTGCCAGCAGTACCGGGACAGGCTACTACGAGCAGTACTTC.

The V call is TRBV6-1, the J call TRBJ1-3, with unresolved D. Per the germline V gene, CDR1 is MNHNS and CDR2 is SASEGT. V lost 1 base to trimming and J lost 4 bases, with 11 bases between them. The CDR3 is 15 residues long. In nucleotides, the CDR3 is TGTGCCAGCAGTGAAGAGCCCCGTCGGGGAAACACCATATATTTT. Translation gives CASSEEPRRGNTIYF.

Many counts were recorded for this clone. The V call is TRBV3-1 (or the pseudogene TRBV3-2), the J call TRBJ2-2; 7 bases map to TRBD1. The length of the CDR3 is 15 residues. CDR1 and CDR2 from the germline V gene are LGHDT and YNNKEL (reference sequence). V shed 2 bases, J shed 6 bases, and the junction held 6 bases outside the gene matches. The CDR3 DNA reads as TGTGCCAGCAGCCAACAGGGGGAGAAGGCCGGGGAGCTGTTTTTT. This gives the protein CASSQQGEKAGELFF.

This chain links TRBV2 with TRBJ2-5, with D perhaps matching TRBD2 (6 bases). Germline CDR1 and CDR2: SNHLY and FYNNEI. This CDR3 is built from 12 residues. V was clipped by 5 bases and J by 7 bases, with 11 bases between them. CDR3 region: CASSWDLRTQYF. In DNA, the CDR3 is TGTGCCAGCAGTTGGGACTTACGGACCCAGTACTTC.

The rearrangement links TRBV19 to TRBJ2-7, with D perhaps TRBD1 (6 bases). Deletions cut 6 bases from V and 4 bases from J, with 16 bases between. In germline, CDR1 is LNHDA, CDR2 SQIVND (reference sequence). This CDR3 has 14 amino acids. Written as DNA, the CDR3 is TGTGCCAGTAGGAGGCAGGGGATCGAATACGAGCAGTACGTC. This gives the protein CASRRQGIEYEQYV.

The chain couples TRBV28 to TRBJ1-2; the match to TRBD1 covers 9 bases. This CDR3 region has 15 residues. Germline CDR1 is MDHEN and CDR2 is SYDVKM. Losses at the gene ends were 5 bases for V and 4 bases for J; bases not matched to a gene: 8. The CDR3: CASSPRDRDAYGYTF. The CDR3 coding sequence is TGTGCCAGCAGTCCCCGGGACAGGGACGCCTATGGCTACACCTTC.

This clone was found a few times. The CDR3 region has the DNA TGTGCCAGCAGTTTCACCTACCGTGAAGCTTTCTTT. Its protein is CASSFTYREAFF. This chain uses TRBV28 with TRBJ1-1, with D unresolved. Trimming took 3 bases from V and 7 from J, leaving 9 bases between them. Germline V gives CDR1 MDHEN, CDR2 SYDVKM. The CDR3 runs 12 residues.